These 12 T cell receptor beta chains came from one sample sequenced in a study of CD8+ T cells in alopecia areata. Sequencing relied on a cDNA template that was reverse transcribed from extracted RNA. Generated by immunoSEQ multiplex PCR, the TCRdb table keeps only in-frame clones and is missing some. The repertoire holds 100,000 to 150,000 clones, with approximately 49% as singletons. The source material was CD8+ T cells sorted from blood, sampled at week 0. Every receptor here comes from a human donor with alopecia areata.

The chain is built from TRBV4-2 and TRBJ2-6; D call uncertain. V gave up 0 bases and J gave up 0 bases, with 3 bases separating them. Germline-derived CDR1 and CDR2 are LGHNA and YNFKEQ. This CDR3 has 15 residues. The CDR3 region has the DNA TGTGCCAGCAGCCAAGACAACTCTGGGGCCAACGTCCTGACTTTC. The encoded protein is CASSQDNSGANVLTF.

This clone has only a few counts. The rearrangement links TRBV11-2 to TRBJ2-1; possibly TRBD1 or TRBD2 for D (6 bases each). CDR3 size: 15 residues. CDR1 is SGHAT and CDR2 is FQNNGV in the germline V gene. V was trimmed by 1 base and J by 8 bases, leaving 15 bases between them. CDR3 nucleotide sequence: TGTGCCAGCAGCTTAGCCCCGCCGGGGGCCTATGAGCAGTTCTTC. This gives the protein CASSLAPPGAYEQFF. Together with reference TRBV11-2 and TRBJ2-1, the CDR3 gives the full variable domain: EAGVAQSPRYKIIEKRQSVAFWCNPISGHATLYWYQQILGQGPKLLIQFQNNGVVDDSQLPKDRFSAERLKGVDSTLKIQPAKLEDSAVYLCASSLAPPGAYEQFFGPGTRLTVL.

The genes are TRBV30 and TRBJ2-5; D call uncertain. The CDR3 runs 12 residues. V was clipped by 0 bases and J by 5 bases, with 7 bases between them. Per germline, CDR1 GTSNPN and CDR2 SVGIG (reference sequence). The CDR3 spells CAWSVGAETQYF. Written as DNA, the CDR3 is TGTGCCTGGAGTGTAGGAGCGGAGACCCAGTACTTC.

The CDR3 loop is CASKQDSGYTF. In nucleotides, the CDR3 is TGTGCTTCTAAGCAGGACAGTGGCTACACCTTC. J is TRBJ1-2 and V is TRBV30; tentatively, D is TRBD1 (6 bases). The CDR3 is 11 amino acids. CDR1 and CDR2 from the germline V gene are GTSNPN and SVGIG (reference sequence).

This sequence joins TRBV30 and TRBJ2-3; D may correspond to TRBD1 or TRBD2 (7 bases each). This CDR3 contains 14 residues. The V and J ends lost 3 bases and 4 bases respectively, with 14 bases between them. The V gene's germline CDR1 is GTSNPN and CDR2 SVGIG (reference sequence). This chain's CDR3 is CAWRWQGGADTQYF. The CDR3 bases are TGTGCCTGGAGGTGGCAGGGGGGGGCAGATACGCAGTATTTT.

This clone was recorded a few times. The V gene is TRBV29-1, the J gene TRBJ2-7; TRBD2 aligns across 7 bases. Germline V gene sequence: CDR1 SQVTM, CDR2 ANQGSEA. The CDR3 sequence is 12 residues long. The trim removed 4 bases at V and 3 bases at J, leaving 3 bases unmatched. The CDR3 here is CSVVGTNYEQYF. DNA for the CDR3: TGCAGCGTTGTTGGGACTAACTACGAGCAGTACTTC.

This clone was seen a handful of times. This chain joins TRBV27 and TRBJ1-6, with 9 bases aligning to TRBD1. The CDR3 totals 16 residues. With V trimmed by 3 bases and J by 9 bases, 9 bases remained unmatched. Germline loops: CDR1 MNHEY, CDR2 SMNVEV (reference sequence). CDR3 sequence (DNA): TGTGCCAGCAGTTTCGCTTTGACAGGGGGTAGTTCACCCCTCCACTTT. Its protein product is CASSFALTGGSSPLHF.

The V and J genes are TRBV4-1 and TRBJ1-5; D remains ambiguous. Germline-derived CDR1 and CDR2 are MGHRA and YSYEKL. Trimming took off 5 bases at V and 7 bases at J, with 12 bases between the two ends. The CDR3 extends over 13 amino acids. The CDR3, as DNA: TGCGCCAGCAGCAACGGGCTCCGACAGCCCCAGCATTTT. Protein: CASSNGLRQPQHF.

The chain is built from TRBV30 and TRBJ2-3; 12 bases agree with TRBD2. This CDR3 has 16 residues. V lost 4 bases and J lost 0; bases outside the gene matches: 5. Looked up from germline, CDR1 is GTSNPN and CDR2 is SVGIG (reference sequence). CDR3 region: CAWTRLAGESTDTQYF. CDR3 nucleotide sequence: TGTGCCTGGACCAGACTAGCGGGGGAGAGCACAGATACGCAGTATTTT.

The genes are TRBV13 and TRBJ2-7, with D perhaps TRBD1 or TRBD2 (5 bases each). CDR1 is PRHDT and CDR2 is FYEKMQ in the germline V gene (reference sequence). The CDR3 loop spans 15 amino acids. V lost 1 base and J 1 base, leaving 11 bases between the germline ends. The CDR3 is CASSLEGDGSYEQYF. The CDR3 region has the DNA TGTGCCAGCAGCTTAGAAGGGGACGGATCCTACGAGCAGTACTTC.

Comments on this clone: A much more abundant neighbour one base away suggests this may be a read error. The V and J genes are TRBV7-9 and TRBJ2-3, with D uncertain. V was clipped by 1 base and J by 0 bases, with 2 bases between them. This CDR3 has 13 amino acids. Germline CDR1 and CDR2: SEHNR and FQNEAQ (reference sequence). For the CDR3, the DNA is TGTGCCAGCAGCTTAGAAAGCACAGATACGCAGTATTTT. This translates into CASSLESTDTQYF.

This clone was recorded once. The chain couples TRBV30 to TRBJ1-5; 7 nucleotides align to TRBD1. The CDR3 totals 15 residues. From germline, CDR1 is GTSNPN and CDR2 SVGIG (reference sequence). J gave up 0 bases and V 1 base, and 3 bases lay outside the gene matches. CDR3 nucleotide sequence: TGTGCCTGGAGTGCCGGGACAGTTAGCAATCAGCCCCAGCATTTT. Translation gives CAWSAGTVSNQPQHF.